A selection of T cell receptor beta chains follows, all from one sample in a study of blood T cell repertoires in COVID-19. Profiled with immunoSEQ multiplex PCR; TCRdb holds only in-frame clones, not every one. The data show 150,000 or so clones, roughly nine tenths seen once. Sequencing was performed on peripheral blood. The receptors were gathered from a man between 18 and 35 years old with COVID-19, enrolled during active disease. CDR3s include the opening cysteine and the closing phenylalanine or tryptophan. A D gene is named only where the DNA matches it firmly. Some rows mark clone size as missing; the rest say once, few, many or name a class of expanded clone.

d_call,v_call,cdr3_length,clone_size,j_call,cdr3_nt,cdr3_aa
TRBD2,TRBV11-2,19,NA,TRBJ2-7,TGTGCCAGCAGTTACCCGGGACTAGCGGGAGGGCTAGCTCCCTACGAGCAGTACTTC,CASSYPGLAGGLAPYEQYF
NA,TRBV7-2,14,NA,TRBJ2-3,TGTGCCAGCAGCTTTTCCGGGGAAACAGATACGCAGTATTTT,CASSFSGETDTQYF
NA,TRBV7-2,13,NA,TRBJ1-5,TGTGCCAGCAGTTTGGGCGGGGGATCCCCCCAGCATTTT,CASSLGGGSPQHF
NA,TRBV15,12,NA,TRBJ2-1,TGTGCCACCAGCAGACCGTACAATGAGCAGTTCTTC,CATSRPYNEQFF
TRBD2,TRBV2,17,NA,TRBJ2-5,TGTGCCAGCACCGCGGGGAGTAGCGGGAGAAACCAAGAGACCCAGTACTTC,CASTAGSSGRNQETQYF
NA,TRBV6-6,15,NA,TRBJ2-7,TGTGCCAGCAGTTACTGGGGGGAGAGCTCCTACGAGCAGTACTTC,CASSYWGESSYEQYF
NA,TRBV11-2,17,NA,TRBJ2-1,TGTGCCAGCAGCTTAGATTCGGCTAGCTGGGCTTACAATGAGCAGTTCTTC,CASSLDSASWAYNEQFF
NA,TRBV2,14,NA,TRBJ1-5,TGTGCCAGCACCCTCGACAGGATAGATCAGCCCCAGCATTTT,CASTLDRIDQPQHF
NA,TRBV7-3,17,NA,TRBJ2-3,TGTGCCAGCAGCTTAAGGTTCGGGGAGTCGGGCACAGATACGCAGTATTTT,CASSLRFGESGTDTQYF
NA,TRBV30,15,NA,TRBJ2-5,TGTGCCTGGGGGGTGTTTGGAGAGGGCTTAGAGACCCAGTACTTC,CAWGVFGEGLETQYF
NA,TRBV5-4,15,NA,TRBJ2-5,TGTGCCAGCAGCTTTGATCAGCGGAGTCAAGAGACCCAGTACTTC,CASSFDQRSQETQYF
NA,TRBV6-1,16,NA,TRBJ2-1,TGTGCCAGCAGTGAAGGATTCGGAGGGACCTACAATGAGCAGTTCTTC,CASSEGFGGTYNEQFF
NA,TRBV7-9,17,NA,TRBJ2-7,TGTGCCAGCAGCTTAGAGCACTTCAGGACACCATCCTACGAGCAGTACTTC,CASSLEHFRTPSYEQYF
NA,TRBV28,13,NA,TRBJ2-7,TGTGCCAGCAGTCTACCCAGGGTTAACGAGCAGTACTTC,CASSLPRVNEQYF
NA,TRBV9,17,NA,TRBJ2-2,TGTGCCAGCAGCGTAGAAGTTGGGGCAGGGAACACCGGGGAGCTGTTTTTT,CASSVEVGAGNTGELFF
NA,TRBV10-3,14,NA,TRBJ2-5,TGTGCCATCAGTGAGTCTGTCCTTCAAGAGACCCAGTACTTC,CAISESVLQETQYF
TRBD1,TRBV27,14,NA,TRBJ2-2,TGTGCCAGCAGTTTGGGACAGGGGACCGGGGAGCTGTTTTTT,CASSLGQGTGELFF
TRBD2,TRBV27,16,NA,TRBJ2-1,TGTGCCAGCAGTGCCCCGGGACTAGGCTTCTACAATGAGCAGTTCTTC,CASSAPGLGFYNEQFF
NA,TRBV7-2,14,NA,TRBJ1-5,TGTGCCAGCAGCTTAAGGGGGTGGGAGCAGCCCCAGCATTTT,CASSLRGWEQPQHF
TRBD2,TRBV5-6,13,NA,TRBJ2-7,TGTGCCAGCAGCTTGGAGACTAGCTCTGAGCAGTACTTC,CASSLETSSEQYF
NA,TRBV28,12,once,TRBJ1-2,TGTGCCAGCAGTTTAAGGCGGGATGGCTACACCTTC,CASSLRRDGYTF
TRBD2,TRBV27,16,NA,TRBJ2-3,TGTGCCAGCAGTTTAGTAGCGGGAGGTCCCACAGATACGCAGTATTTT,CASSLVAGGPTDTQYF
TRBD1,TRBV19,14,NA,TRBJ1-1,TGTGCCAGTAGTTCGGACAGGCTGAACACTGAAGCTTTCTTT,CASSSDRLNTEAFF
NA,TRBV4-1,15,NA,TRBJ2-5,TGCGCCAGCAGCCAAGTGATAGCTTTATTGGAGACCCAGTACTTC,CASSQVIALLETQYF
NA,TRBV24-1,13,NA,TRBJ2-7,TGTGCCACCAGTGGGGCGGGTTCCTACGAGCAGTACTTC,CATSGAGSYEQYF
NA,TRBV28,14,NA,TRBJ1-1,TGTGCCAGCACCGAGACAGGTTCGAACACTGAAGCTTTCTTT,CASTETGSNTEAFF
TRBD2,TRBV6-7,18,NA,TRBJ2-1,TGTGCCAGCAGTTACCCTTATTTGTGGACTAGCGGATACAATGAGCAGTTCTTC,CASSYPYLWTSGYNEQFF
TRBD1,TRBV15,16,NA,TRBJ2-7,TGTGCCACCAGCAGACTCGAGGACAGGGCCATCTACGAGCAGTACTTC,CATSRLEDRAIYEQYF
NA,TRBV6-6,14,NA,TRBJ1-1,TGTGCCAGCACCAGGACAGCCATGAACACTGAAGCTTTCTTT,CASTRTAMNTEAFF
TRBD1,TRBV5-1,15,NA,TRBJ1-4,TGCGCCAGCAGCCCGGACAGGGTAACTAATGAAAAACTGTTTTTT,CASSPDRVTNEKLFF
TRBD2,TRBV20-1,14,once,TRBJ2-7,TGCAGTGCTAGTCCTCCAACTAGCGGGTACGAGCAGTACTTC,CSASPPTSGYEQYF
NA,TRBV30,13,NA,TRBJ1-1,TGTGCCTGGAGTGTTTCAATGAACACTGAAGCTTTCTTT,CAWSVSMNTEAFF
NA,TRBV7-2,14,NA,TRBJ2-2,TGTGCCAGCAGCTTTGACGGGAGTACCGGGGAGCTGTTTTTT,CASSFDGSTGELFF
NA,TRBV28,13,NA,TRBJ2-1,TGTGCATCTATAGCGGTATCCTACAATGAGCAGTTCTTC,CASIAVSYNEQFF
TRBD2,TRBV7-3,15,once,TRBJ2-5,TGTGCCAGCAGCTTAATCGCGGGAGGAATGGAGACCCAGTACTTC,CASSLIAGGMETQYF
NA,TRBV20-1,15,NA,TRBJ2-7,TGCAGTGCTAGTAGCGGGACAGGAAGCTCCTACGAGCAGTACTTC,CSASSGTGSSYEQYF
NA,TRBV6-2/TRBV6-3,13,NA,TRBJ1-5,TGTGCCAGCAGTTACTCGAGGAATCAGCCCCAGCATTTT,CASSYSRNQPQHF
NA,TRBV16,15,once,TRBJ2-7,TGTGCCAGCAGCCAACTTACTACCGGAAACTACGAGCAGTACTTC,CASSQLTTGNYEQYF